Shown below are 29 T cell receptor beta chains from a single sample sequenced in a study of CD8+CD57+ T cells in acquired aplastic anemia (dated by TCRdb to the late 2010s). This sample was sequenced with an Illumina HiSeq 2000. Profiling of TCR beta VDJ combinations and CDR3 sequences used genomic DNA as the template. TCRdb reanalyzed the raw reads on its own, using fastp at Q25 for trimming and MiXCR for clone calling, and kept in-frame beta chains. Every entry covers one CDR3 protein and lists the most common genes and DNA from its rows. For this sample there are 95,000 to 150,000 distinct CDR3 sequences; roughly 40% appear just once. The biggest ten clones account for roughly 2.7% of the sample. Expansion of CD8+CD57+ cells had been shown by flow cytometry in the patients chosen for sequencing. The sample taken for sequencing was sorted CD4+, CD8+, or CD8+CD57+ T cells (not recorded which) from PBMCs. All receptors derive from a human donor with aplastic anemia.

This clonotype was seen at least ten times. The chain is built from TRBV20-1 and TRBJ1-1; TRBD1 matches 7 bases. The CDR3 length is 13 residues. The germline gives CDR1 DFQATT, CDR2 SNEGSKA (reference sequence). The junction had 5 bases not matched to a gene; V was cut back by 3 bases and J by 4 bases. The CDR3 DNA sequence: TGCAGTGCTAGTCGACAGGGAGGCACTGAAGCTTTCTTT. It encodes CSASRQGGTEAFF.

The chain recombines TRBV29-1 with TRBJ2-3, with D unresolved. Per germline, CDR1 SQVTM and CDR2 ANQGSEA. The CDR3 consists of 15 residues. V dropped 3 bases and J dropped 1 base, with 14 bases sitting between them. The CDR3 region has the DNA TGCAGCGTTGAGTACGGGTTTAGGGGCACAGATACGCAGTATTTT. Its translation: CSVEYGFRGTDTQYF.

This clonotype was counted between two and nine times. A clone one base away is much larger, so this may be a read error. The V and J genes are TRBV7-2 and TRBJ1-2; D remains ambiguous. CDR3 length: 14 residues. The germline V gene encodes CDR1 SGHTA and CDR2 FQGNSA. This chain's CDR3 is CVSRKADTNYGYTF. The DNA of the CDR3 is TGTGTCAGCAGGAAGGCAGACACTAACTATGGCTACACCTTC.

This clonotype showed up many times. The J gene is TRBJ2-3, the V gene TRBV6-1; 11 bases line up with TRBD2. The CDR3 runs to 16 residues. Germline-derived CDR1 and CDR2 are MNHNS and SASEGT. Trimming cost V 6 bases and J 2 bases; bases outside gene matches: 7. The CDR3 spells CASRSTSGGSTDTQYF. DNA for the CDR3: TGTGCCAGCAGGTCCACTAGCGGGGGCTCCACAGATACGCAGTATTTT.

The chain couples TRBV27 to TRBJ2-7; D possibly corresponds to TRBD1 (6 bases). Germline V gene lookup returns CDR1 MNHEY and CDR2 SMNVEV (reference sequence). Trimming removed 4 bases from V and 4 bases from J, with 23 bases in between. There are 17 residues in the CDR3. The CDR3 loop is CASSSPIHRVEEYEQYV. DNA of the CDR3: TGTGCCAGCAGTTCCCCCATCCACAGGGTGGAAGAGTACGAGCAGTACGTC.

This clonotype was picked up many times. The V call is TRBV6-1, the J call TRBJ1-2; D remains ambiguous. The V and J ends lost 4 bases and 6 bases respectively, with 18 bases between them. CDR1 is MNHNS, CDR2 SASEGT, per germline. The CDR3 runs 15 residues. In DNA form, the CDR3 reads TGTGCCAGCAGTGTACAAGTTAATAAGCTCAATGGCTACACCTTC. Amino acids: CASSVQVNKLNGYTF.

This clonotype was detected only a few times. This chain connects TRBV5-5 to TRBJ2-2; D ambiguous. Germline V gene lookup returns CDR1 SGHKS and CDR2 YYEKEE (reference sequence). The CDR3 totals 16 residues. Trimming removed 4 bases at V and 5 bases at J, with 18 bases between. The CDR3 coding sequence is TGTGCCAGCAGCGTGGCCCCGAGCTTAAGGACCGGGGAGCTGTTTTTT. It translates to CASSVAPSLRTGELFF. The variable domain in full, completed from reference TRBV5-5 and TRBJ2-2, reads DAGVTQSPTHLIKTRGQQVTLRCSPISGHKSVSWYQQVLGQGPQFIFQYYEKEERGRGNFPDRFSARQFPNYSSELNVNALLLGDSALYLCASSVAPSLRTGELFFGEGSRLTVL.

This clonotype was detected many times. J is TRBJ2-3 and V is TRBV9; D is ambiguous. The CDR3 has 12 amino acids. V shed 0 bases and J shed 5 bases, with 4 bases lying between them. From germline, CDR1 is SGDLS and CDR2 YYNGEE. DNA of the CDR3: TGTGCCAGCAGCGTAGGAGTAGATACGCAGTATTTT. Translating it yields CASSVGVDTQYF.

This sequence joins TRBV5-4 and TRBJ2-2; 8 nucleotides align to TRBD1. Trimming took 5 bases from V and 2 from J; bases not matched to a gene: 8. Germline V lookup: CDR1 SGHNT, CDR2 YYREEE (reference sequence). This CDR3 is 16 amino acids long. The CDR3 DNA follows: TGTGCCAGCAGATCCGGACAGGGTCGAAACACCGGGGAGCTGTTTTTT. Amino acids: CASRSGQGRNTGELFF.

This clonotype was seen repeatedly, ten times or more. The V call is TRBV7-9, the J call TRBJ1-2; the D gene is possibly TRBD1 (6 bases). The CDR3 runs 16 residues. The germline V gene encodes CDR1 SEHNR and CDR2 FQNEAQ (reference sequence). Trimming took off 4 bases at V and 3 bases at J, with 18 bases between the two ends. CDR3 sequence (DNA): TGTGCCAGCAGCTCTGGATTGGGGGCGCGGGACTATGGCTACACCTTC. Protein: CASSSGLGARDYGYTF.

This clonotype was counted many times. V gene TRBV4-2 combines with J gene TRBJ2-3; the match to TRBD2 covers 8 bases. Germline CDR1 LGHNA, CDR2 YNFKEQ. V lost 4 bases to trimming and J lost 1 base; unmatched junction nucleotides: 4. The CDR3 is made up of 15 amino acids. In DNA, the CDR3 is TGTGCCAGCAGCCCAAGCGGGGGACGCACAGATACGCAGTATTTT. This encodes CASSPSGGRTDTQYF.

This clonotype was recorded many times. The rearrangement uses TRBV13 and TRBJ2-7, with 9 bases matching TRBD1. The CDR3 is made up of 15 amino acids. V shed 8 bases and J 5 bases; nucleotides not matched to a gene: 13. Germline CDR1 and CDR2: PRHDT and FYEKMQ (reference sequence). For the CDR3, the DNA is TGTGCCAGCTCCCTCCCGGGACAGGGAGGGAACGAGCAGTACTTC. Translating gives CASSLPGQGGNEQYF. The full variable domain, completed using reference TRBV13 and TRBJ2-7, is AAGVIQSPRHLIKEKRETATLKCYPIPRHDTVYWYQQGPGQDPQFLISFYEKMQSDKGSIPDRFSAQQFSDYHSELNMSSLELGDSALYFCASSLPGQGGNEQYFGPGTRLTVT.

This chain uses TRBV7-8 with TRBJ1-1; no clear D gene. Germline-derived CDR1 and CDR2 are SGHVS and FQNEAQ. There are 13 residues in the CDR3. Trimming removed 5 bases at V and 7 bases at J, with 14 bases between. The CDR3 loop reads CASSVETSYEAFF. The CDR3 region has the DNA TGTGCCAGCAGCGTAGAAACCAGTTATGAAGCTTTCTTT.

Only a few counts were recorded for this clonotype. The germline gene is not matched at one end of the junction; a read error may be the cause. The V call is TRBV20-1, the J call TRBJ1-3; 7 nucleotides match TRBD1. The CDR3 runs to 16 residues. Germline values: CDR1 DFQATT, CDR2 SNEGSKA (reference sequence). CDR3 nucleotides: TGCAGTGCTTATAACCGGGACAGATTCTCTGGAAACGCCATATATTTT. Its translation: CSAYNRDRFSGNAIYF.

This clonotype was found a few times. V usage is TRBV6-6 and J usage is TRBJ1-1, with D possibly TRBD1 on 5 matching bases. The CDR3 is 15 residues long. Germline CDR1 reads MNHNY; CDR2 reads SVGAGI (reference sequence). Trimming stripped 2 bases from V and 4 bases from J, with 14 bases between. The CDR3 here is CASSYHGAPGTEAFF. Written as DNA, the CDR3 is TGTGCCAGCAGTTACCACGGGGCGCCGGGCACTGAAGCTTTCTTT.

Many counts were recorded for this clonotype. The V and J genes are TRBV7-9 and TRBJ1-1; D is possibly TRBD1 (5 bases). This CDR3 spans 12 amino acids. The germline gives CDR1 SEHNR, CDR2 FQNEAQ (reference sequence). Trimming left V 6 bases short and J 3 bases short, with 8 bases between. CDR3 protein: CASRGGDTEAFF. In DNA form, the CDR3 reads TGTGCCAGCAGGGGAGGGGACACTGAAGCTTTCTTT.

This clonotype showed up many times. The gene calls are TRBV5-1 and TRBJ2-1; TRBD1 agrees at 8 bases. Germline trimming cut 4 bases from V and 3 bases from J; bases unmatched to any gene: 3. Germline V gives CDR1 SGHRS, CDR2 YFSETQ. The CDR3 sequence is 14 residues long. The CDR3, as DNA: TGCGCCAGCAGCCAGGACAGGGACTACAATGAGCAGTTCTTC. Protein: CASSQDRDYNEQFF.

With respect to this clonotype: One base away lies a much larger clone, so this may be a sequencing read error. The chain has TRBV5-4 and TRBJ2-7; TRBD2 matches 9 bases. V dropped 4 bases and J dropped 2; count of bases not matched to a gene: 7. Germline-derived CDR1 and CDR2 are SGHNT and YYREEE (reference sequence). The CDR3 runs 15 residues. The CDR3: CASSPGASGTYEQYF. The CDR3 DNA is TGTGCCAGCAGCCCGGGGGCTAGCGGGACCTACGAGCAGTACTTC.

Remarks on this clonotype: A read error may explain this, as a much larger clone is one base away. Written as DNA, the CDR3 is TGTGCCAGCAGTTACTCGGCAGGGGACGCTGAAGCTTTCTTT. Its protein product is CASSYSAGDAEAFF. The chain links TRBV6-5 to TRBJ1-1; weak D call: TRBD1 (6 bases). There are 14 residues in the CDR3. V lost 0 bases, J lost 6 bases, and 11 bases lay in between. CDR1 is MNHEY and CDR2 is SVGAGI in the germline V gene.

The chain couples TRBV7-9 to TRBJ1-2; no reliable D call. The germline CDR1 and CDR2 sequences are SEHNR and FQNEAQ (reference sequence). This CDR3 is built from 11 residues. Between the trimmed V and J ends, which lost 4 bases and 6 bases, there was a span of 6 bases. This CDR3 is CASSSNNGYTF. For the CDR3, the DNA is TGTGCCAGCAGCTCTAATAATGGCTACACCTTC.

Comment on this clonotype: Given the absence of the conserved phenylalanine or tryptophan at the CDR3 end, a read error is likely. The chain links TRBV20-1 to TRBJ1-2; TRBD1 matches at 7 bases. The CDR3 contains 16 residues. Germline V gene data show CDR1 as DFQATT and CDR2 as SNEGSKA (reference sequence). DNA of the CDR3: TGCAGTGTTAGAAATTCCAGGGACAGCGGGCCCTATGGCTACACCCTC. It encodes CSVRNSRDSGPYGYTL.

Details on this clonotype: The germline gene is not matched at one end of the junction; a read error may be the cause. The V call is TRBV5-4, the J call TRBJ2-1; 8 bases line up with TRBD2. The CDR3 has 15 amino acids. Germline V gene sequence: CDR1 SGHNT, CDR2 YYREEE (reference sequence). In nucleotides, the CDR3 is TGTGCCAGCAGCTTGTTCGGGACTAGGAAGGATGAGCAGCTCTTC. It translates to CASSLFGTRKDEQLF.

This clonotype showed up many times. The J gene is TRBJ1-2, the V gene TRBV6-1; TRBD1 matches at 8 bases. This CDR3 is 12 amino acids long. Per the germline V gene, CDR1 is MNHNS and CDR2 is SASEGT. The V and J ends lost 6 bases and 6 bases, in that order; junction bases with no gene match: 3. The CDR3 loop reads CASRTGADGYTF. CDR3 DNA sequence: TGTGCCAGCAGGACAGGGGCGGATGGCTACACCTTC.

This rearrangement joins TRBV29-1 to TRBJ1-2, with TRBD1 matching over 7 bases. J gave up 4 bases and V 0 bases, and 5 bases lay outside the gene matches. CDR1 SQVTM and CDR2 ANQGSEA come from the germline V gene. There are 14 residues in the CDR3. The CDR3 protein is CSVEEGEGAYGYTF. The CDR3, as DNA: TGCAGCGTTGAAGAAGGGGAGGGGGCCTATGGCTACACCTTC.

This clonotype was seen ten or more times. CDR3 nucleotide sequence: TGCAGTGCTAGCCGGGACCTAAACACTGAAGCTTTCTTT. It encodes CSASRDLNTEAFF. V gene TRBV20-1 combines with J gene TRBJ1-1; D is perhaps TRBD1 (5 bases). V was trimmed by 3 bases and J by 2 bases, leaving 10 bases between them. CDR1 is DFQATT, CDR2 SNEGSKA, per germline (reference sequence). The CDR3 runs 13 residues.

The V call is TRBV20-1, the J call TRBJ2-3; no clear D gene. This CDR3 is 14 amino acids long. V lost 0 bases and J 5 bases, leaving 12 bases between the germline ends. Per germline, CDR1 DFQATT and CDR2 SNEGSKA (reference sequence). The CDR3, as DNA: TGCAGTGCTAGAGATTCCCGGGTGGGAGATACGCAGTATTTT. Translating gives CSARDSRVGDTQYF.

The sample holds many counts of this clonotype. The chain uses TRBV7-9 and TRBJ1-1; 7 bases are a match to TRBD1. This CDR3 has 13 residues. V lost 2 bases and J lost 7; bases outside the gene matches: 4. The germline CDR1 and CDR2 sequences are SEHNR and FQNEAQ (reference sequence). The CDR3 here is CASSLITGVEAFF. In DNA form, the CDR3 reads TGTGCCAGCAGCTTAATTACAGGGGTTGAAGCTTTCTTT.

This clonotype has a count of ten or more. The V call is TRBV13, the J call TRBJ2-3; the D gene could be TRBD1 or TRBD2 (5 bases each). Germline V gene lookup returns CDR1 PRHDT and CDR2 FYEKMQ (reference sequence). The V and J ends lost 6 bases and 1 base respectively, with 14 bases between them. The CDR3 has 15 amino acids. The CDR3 is CASRPGGRGTDTQYF. DNA for the CDR3: TGTGCCAGCAGACCCGGAGGCAGGGGCACAGATACGCAGTATTTT.

Points on this clonotype: An end of the junction differs from the germline gene, which may be a read error. The V gene is TRBV6-5, the J gene TRBJ2-3; 9 bases match TRBD2. The germline V gene encodes CDR1 MNHEY and CDR2 SVGAGI. This CDR3 is built from 15 residues. CDR3 amino acids: CASRYWRGGTDTQYF. The CDR3, as DNA: TGTGCCAGCAGGTACTGGCGGGGGGGGACAGATACGCAGTATTTT.